These T cell receptor beta chains were read from a single sample in a study of shared clonotypes between healthy human individuals. Method: immunoSEQ multiplex PCR; TCRdb's copy keeps in-frame clones and lacks some. The table includes millions of clones, 95% detected once. Sequencing was done on a sample of naive CD4+ T cells sorted from blood. The receptors come from a young man in good health. Both conserved end residues are part of each CDR3. The D gene is left open where the match is weak. Size tells how often a clone was seen (once, few, many) or the class of an expanded clone, and some rows leave it out.

TRBV6-1,NA,NA,TRBJ2-2,TGTGCCATCTCCCCCTTAGCCACCACCGGGGAGCTGTTTTTT,CAISPLATTGELFF
TRBV5-6,TRBD1,NA,TRBJ2-7,TGTGCCAGCAGCTTGCGGCCCGGGACAGCACCCCGCGAGCAGTACTTC,CASSLRPGTAPREQYF
TRBV2,TRBD1,NA,TRBJ1-6,TGTGCCAGCAGTGCTGGACAGGGGGTGTCACCCCTCCACTTT,CASSAGQGVSPLHF
TRBV14,TRBD2,NA,TRBJ2-3,TGTGCCAGCAGTTTACTAGCGGGAGGGATAACAGATACGCAGTATTTT,CASSLLAGGITDTQYF
TRBV28,NA,NA,TRBJ1-2,TGTGCCAGCAGTTTATGGGCGGGGAATGGCTACACCTTC,CASSLWAGNGYTF
TRBV10-3,NA,NA,TRBJ1-2,TGTGCCATCAGTGAGTCTGGTAGGTGGAGCGGCTACACCTTC,CAISESGRWSGYTF
TRBV18,NA,NA,TRBJ2-2,TGTGCCAGCTCACCAACCTGGGGACAAGCGAACACCGGGGAGCTGTTTTTT,CASSPTWGQANTGELFF
TRBV14,TRBD2,NA,TRBJ2-7,TGTGCCAGCAGCCAAGTGGGCGGGAGGGCCGACGAGCAGTACTTC,CASSQVGGRADEQYF
TRBV5-1,NA,once,TRBJ1-4,TGCGCCAGCAGCTTGGAACAACCTGTTGCTAATGAAAAACTGTTTTTT,CASSLEQPVANEKLFF
TRBV6-6,TRBD1,NA,TRBJ2-5,TGTGCCAGCAGCCAGACAGGGGGCCAAGAGACCCAGTACTTC,CASSQTGGQETQYF
TRBV6-5,NA,NA,TRBJ2-5,TGTGCCAGCAGTTACTCTGACAGACAAGAGACCCAGTACTTC,CASSYSDRQETQYF
TRBV5-1,TRBD2,NA,TRBJ2-3,TGCGCCAGCAGCCCCCCGGGACTAATGGGCACAGATACGCAGTATTTT,CASSPPGLMGTDTQYF
TRBV30,TRBD2,few,TRBJ2-7,TGTGCCTGGGCCGCGGGAGGGCCTGTGGGGGAGCAGTACTTC,CAWAAGGPVGEQYF
TRBV12-5,NA,once,TRBJ2-3,TGTGCTAGTGGTTTCGGACCGACAGATACGCAGTATTTT,CASGFGPTDTQYF
TRBV4-1,NA,NA,TRBJ1-2,TGCGCCAGCAGCCAAGATGACCGTCGCGGCTACACCTTC,CASSQDDRRGYTF
TRBV7-2,TRBD2,NA,TRBJ2-7,TGTGCCAGCAGCTTAGCTAGCGGGAGCTACGAGCAGTACTTC,CASSLASGSYEQYF
TRBV5-1,NA,NA,TRBJ2-7,TGCGCCAGCAGCGACGGGACAGCGGGCTCCTACGAGCAGTACTTC,CASSDGTAGSYEQYF
TRBV2,TRBD1,NA,TRBJ2-7,TGTGCCAGCAGTGGACAGGGGGTGAAGGAGCAGTACTTC,CASSGQGVKEQYF
TRBV13,TRBD2,NA,TRBJ2-3,TGTGCCAGCAGCTTCCTCTTCCGGACTAGCGGGAGCACAGATACGCAGTATTTT,CASSFLFRTSGSTDTQYF
TRBV9,NA,NA,TRBJ1-3,TGTGCCAGCAGCGTAGATGGCGGCTACTCTGGAAACACCATATATTTT,CASSVDGGYSGNTIYF
TRBV10-3,NA,NA,TRBJ1-5,TGTGCCATCAGTCCGACCGGAGGGACCAATCAGCCCCAGCATTTT,CAISPTGGTNQPQHF
TRBV5-6,TRBD2,NA,TRBJ2-5,TGTGCCAGCAGCTTAACTAGCGGGGGTCTCAAGAAAGAGACCCAGTACTTC,CASSLTSGGLKKETQYF
TRBV7-2,NA,NA,TRBJ1-4,TGTGCCAGCAGCCGGGGGGGTAGCGGGCCAACTAATGAAAAACTGTTTTTT,CASSRGGSGPTNEKLFF
TRBV10-1,NA,NA,TRBJ1-2,TGCGCCAGCAGTGAGTTGGGGGGCGCTGGCTACACCTTC,CASSELGGAGYTF
TRBV7-2,TRBD2,NA,TRBJ2-1,TGTGCCAGCAGCGAGACTAGCGCCTTTGGGCAGTTCTTC,CASSETSAFGQFF
TRBV10-3,NA,once,TRBJ2-1,TGTGCCATCAGGAATCTACTAGAGAATGAGCAGTTCTTC,CAIRNLLENEQFF
TRBV6-1,NA,NA,TRBJ1-4,TGTGCCAGCAGTGAATACCAGGCTCAGGGAGGAAAACTGTTTTTT,CASSEYQAQGGKLFF
TRBV10-1,TRBD2,NA,TRBJ2-7,TGCGCCAGCAGTGAGGCGGGGGAGTCCTACGAGCAGTACTTC,CASSEAGESYEQYF
TRBV5-4,NA,NA,TRBJ1-3,TGTGCCAGCAGCTTGGGACAGAACGAAAACACCATATATTTT,CASSLGQNENTIYF
TRBV18,TRBD1,NA,TRBJ1-1,TGTGCCAGCTCACCGACTATGGACAGGGTAGATGAAGCTTTCTTT,CASSPTMDRVDEAFF
TRBV4-1,NA,NA,TRBJ1-1,TGCGCCAGCAGCCAAGACCCGGGGCCCACTGAAGCTTTCTTT,CASSQDPGPTEAFF
TRBV5-1,NA,NA,TRBJ2-2,TGCGCCAGCAGCTTCAGACAGAACACCGGGGAGCTGTTTTTT,CASSFRQNTGELFF
TRBV28,TRBD2,NA,TRBJ2-1,TGTGCCAGCAGTTCTAGCGGGGGGGAGTCGTACAATGAGCAGTTCTTC,CASSSSGGESYNEQFF
TRBV7-7,TRBD2,NA,TRBJ2-5,TGTGCTAGCAGCCGGACTAGCGGAGGGCATGAGACCCAGTACTTC,CASSRTSGGHETQYF
TRBV7-2,TRBD1,NA,TRBJ1-2,TGTGCCAGCAGCCTATCAGGGGGAGGCTATGGCTACACCTTC,CASSLSGGGYGYTF
TRBV20-1,NA,NA,TRBJ1-2,TGCAGTGCCCAAAGACAGATTGGCTACACCTTC,CSAQRQIGYTF
TRBV5-1,NA,NA,TRBJ1-5,TGCGCCAGCAGCCCTCTGGGGGGCGACAATCAGCCCCAGCATTTT,CASSPLGGDNQPQHF
TRBV13,TRBD1,NA,TRBJ2-7,TGTGCCAGCAGCTTCCCTTCGACAGGGCATTTGGCTCCCCACGAGCAGTACTTC,CASSFPSTGHLAPHEQYF
TRBV7-2,NA,once,TRBJ1-2,TGTGCCAGCAGTGCGACTAACTATGGCTACACCTTC,CASSATNYGYTF
TRBV28,NA,NA,TRBJ1-1,TGTGCCAGCAGTCCCATAGACAGGAACACTGAAGCTTTCTTT,CASSPIDRNTEAFF
TRBV7-2,NA,NA,TRBJ2-4,TGTGCCAGCAGCTTAGTTCGGATCTCAAAAAACATTCAGTACTTC,CASSLVRISKNIQYF
TRBV4-3,NA,NA,TRBJ2-7,TGCGCCAGCAGCCAAGAGCCCCAGGGGCTGGGCGAGCAGTACTTC,CASSQEPQGLGEQYF
TRBV11-2,NA,NA,TRBJ2-7,TGTGCCAGCAGAACCCCTTTTGGGAGTAGGTACGAGCAGTACTTC,CASRTPFGSRYEQYF
TRBV15,NA,NA,TRBJ1-5,TGTGCCACCAGCAGAGGGGGGAGCAATCAGCCCCAGCATTTT,CATSRGGSNQPQHF
TRBV30,NA,NA,TRBJ1-4,TGTGCCTGGTCTGAAGGAGCTAATGAAAAACTGTTTTTT,CAWSEGANEKLFF
TRBV2,TRBD1,NA,TRBJ2-5,TGTGCCAGCAGATCTCCGCAGGGGGCTAATTCCCAGTACTTC,CASRSPQGANSQYF
TRBV5-6,NA,NA,TRBJ2-1,TGTGCCAGCAGCTTCAGGAGTTCCTACAATGAGCAGTTCTTC,CASSFRSSYNEQFF
TRBV20-1,NA,NA,TRBJ2-3,TGCAGTGCTATCTCTACAGATACGCAGTATTTT,CSAISTDTQYF
TRBV4-3,TRBD2,NA,TRBJ2-3,TGCGCCAGCAGCCAAGGGACTAGCGGGAGCACAGATACGCAGTATTTT,CASSQGTSGSTDTQYF
TRBV1,NA,once,TRBJ2-3,TGCACCAGCAGCCAAGTCACTAGCGGCCTTAGCACAGATACGCAGTATTTT,CTSSQVTSGLSTDTQYF